This is a list of T cell receptor beta chains from one sample in a study of T cells after yellow fever vaccination. MiXCR was run by TCRdb on the 5' RACE reads, yielding one entry per CDR3 protein. The table includes fewer than 650,000 distinct CDR3 sequences, about a fifth detected once. Sample: PBMCs, taken about 20 days after the first yellow fever vaccination. Receptors originate from a man younger than 35 who received the YFV17D yellow fever vaccine. Both conserved end residues are part of each CDR3. The D gene is left open where the match is weak. The listing skips clone size in some rows; elsewhere it reads once, few, many or a size class.

v_gene,abundance,d_gene,j_gene,CDR3aa,CDR3nt
TRBV5-1,-,-,TRBJ1-1,CASSPYRLTEAFF,TGCGCCAGCAGCCCCTACCGTCTAACTGAAGCTTTCTTT
TRBV12-3/TRBV12-4,-,-,TRBJ2-1,CASSRPNEQFF,TGTGCCAGCAGTCGGCCCAATGAGCAGTTCTTC
TRBV2,-,-,TRBJ2-7,CASRTDTGAGEQYF,TGTGCCAGCAGGACGGACACTGGTGCTGGGGAGCAGTACTTC
TRBV4-3,few,TRBD1,TRBJ2-3,CASSQDHGVMRQGTDTQYF,TGCGCCAGCAGCCAAGATCACGGAGTAATGAGACAGGGAACAGATACGCAGTATTTT
TRBV4-3,few,-,TRBJ1-1,CASSPKRGVDTEAFF,TGCGCCAGCAGCCCGAAACGAGGGGTGGACACTGAAGCTTTCTTT
TRBV12-3/TRBV12-4,-,-,TRBJ2-1,CASSPLRLAGEQFF,TGTGCCAGCAGTCCGCTGCGGCTAGCTGGTGAGCAGTTCTTC
TRBV12-3/TRBV12-4,few,TRBD1,TRBJ1-2,CASSLRTGENYGYTF,TGTGCCAGCAGTCTCAGGACAGGGGAGAACTATGGCTACACCTTC
TRBV28,-,-,TRBJ1-6,CASSFLGVNNSPLHF,TGTGCCAGCAGTTTTCTGGGGGTTAATAATTCACCCCTCCACTTT
TRBV7-9,-,-,TRBJ2-7,CASGDPLGYEQYF,TGTGCCAGCGGCGACCCTCTAGGATACGAGCAGTACTTC
TRBV4-2,few,-,TRBJ1-1,CASSQQGTEAFF,TGTGCCAGCAGCCAACAGGGCACTGAAGCTTTCTTT
TRBV4-2,-,TRBD2,TRBJ2-5,CASSHPTGGGEETQYF,TGTGCCAGCAGCCACCCCACGGGGGGGGGAGAAGAGACCCAGTACTTC
TRBV7-2,few,TRBD1,TRBJ1-6,CASSLRDRGRSPLHF,TGTGCCAGCAGCCTCCGGGACAGGGGCAGGTCACCCCTCCACTTT
TRBV9,-,TRBD1,TRBJ1-2,CASSSDLTGGYGYTF,TGTGCCAGCAGCTCTGACCTGACAGGGGGGTATGGCTACACCTTC
TRBV10-1,once,-,TRBJ2-3,CASSEGGRRDTQYF,TGCGCCAGCAGTGAGGGGGGGAGAAGAGATACGCAGTATTTT
TRBV7-2,many,-,TRBJ2-5,CASSRGASLQETQYF,TGTGCCAGCAGCCGCGGCGCTAGCCTTCAAGAGACCCAGTACTTC
TRBV5-1,few,TRBD2,TRBJ2-1,CASSSLLAGEEQFF,TGCGCCAGCAGCTCCCTCCTAGCGGGGGAGGAGCAGTTCTTC
TRBV7-8,few,-,TRBJ1-6,CASSLGAQGGPAPGNSPLHF,TGTGCCAGCAGCTTAGGGGCCCAGGGTGGTCCCGCTCCTGGTAATTCACCCCTCCACTTT
TRBV4-3,-,-,TRBJ2-3,CASSLDRRFTDTQYF,TGCGCCAGCAGCCTGGACCGACGATTCACAGATACGCAGTATTTT
TRBV6-1,few,TRBD1,TRBJ1-5,CASSPQGASNQTQHF,TGTGCCAGCAGTCCCCAGGGGGCGAGTAATCAGACCCAGCATTTT
TRBV12-3/TRBV12-4,few,-,TRBJ2-3,CASSFYQEGDTQYF,TGTGCCAGCAGTTTCTACCAGGAGGGAGATACGCAGTATTTT
TRBV20-1,few,-,TRBJ2-3,CSAREARTDTQYF,TGCAGTGCTAGAGAGGCCCGCACAGATACGCAGTATTTT
TRBV29-1,few,TRBD2,TRBJ2-1,CSVEGTSETYNEQFF,TGCAGCGTGGAAGGGACTAGCGAGACCTACAATGAGCAGTTCTTC
TRBV12-3/TRBV12-4,-,-,TRBJ2-1,CASSFAQVNEQFF,TGTGCCAGCAGTTTTGCACAGGTAAATGAGCAGTTCTTC
TRBV9,-,-,TRBJ2-7,CASSVDPAEQYF,TGTGCCAGCAGCGTAGACCCTGCCGAGCAGTACTTC
TRBV7-3,-,TRBD1,TRBJ1-6,CASSFGTGEGSPLHF,TGTGCCAGCAGCTTCGGGACAGGGGAAGGTTCACCCCTCCACTTT
TRBV4-3,few,-,TRBJ1-2,CASSPGTLWGYGYTF,TGCGCCAGCAGCCCTGGGACTCTCTGGGGCTATGGCTACACCTTC
TRBV5-1,few,-,TRBJ2-1,CASSLGDRGRDEQFF,TGCGCCAGCAGCTTGGGAGACCGGGGCCGCGATGAGCAGTTCTTC
TRBV5-6,few,-,TRBJ2-3,CASSGSVVADTQYF,TGTGCCAGCAGCGGATCGGTAGTCGCAGATACGCAGTATTTT
TRBV9,-,TRBD2,TRBJ2-5,CASSVRGGRETQYF,TGTGCCAGCAGCGTTCGGGGGGGCCGGGAGACCCAGTACTTC
TRBV7-3,many,TRBD1,TRBJ2-5,CASSLTGGSETQYF,TGTGCCAGCAGCCTGACAGGGGGCAGTGAGACCCAGTACTTC
TRBV7-6,few,-,TRBJ2-1,CASSSPSVYNEQFF,TGTGCCAGCAGCTCACCATCAGTCTACAATGAGCAGTTCTTC
TRBV5-1,many,-,TRBJ2-2,CASSPRTENTGELFF,TGCGCCAGCAGCCCGCGGACAGAGAACACCGGGGAGCTGTTTTTT
TRBV12-3/TRBV12-4,-,-,TRBJ1-5,CASTPDWNSNQPQHF,TGTGCCAGCACTCCGGACTGGAACAGCAATCAGCCCCAGCATTTT
TRBV5-1,-,-,TRBJ2-4,CASSLGHSGKNIQYF,TGCGCCAGCAGCTTGGGACATAGTGGCAAAAACATTCAGTACTTC
TRBV7-2,-,-,TRBJ2-1,CASSYLPGTIIDEQFF,TGTGCCAGCAGCTACCTCCCCGGGACAATTATAGATGAGCAGTTCTTC
TRBV5-1,many,-,TRBJ1-3,CASSLDSYSGNTIYF,TGCGCCAGCAGCTTGGATAGCTACTCTGGAAACACCATATATTTT
TRBV2,few,-,TRBJ2-5,CASRLEWETQYF,TGTGCCAGCAGGCTAGAATGGGAGACCCAGTACTTC
TRBV5-1,-,-,TRBJ2-4,CASSLSPGNIQYF,TGCGCCAGCAGCTTGTCACCGGGCAACATTCAGTACTTC
TRBV5-5,-,-,TRBJ1-2,CASSLRFARGNYGYTF,TGTGCCAGCAGCTTAAGGTTCGCCAGGGGAAACTATGGCTACACCTTC
TRBV7-9,-,-,TRBJ2-2,CASSPYRIANTGELFF,TGTGCCAGCAGTCCCTACAGGATCGCGAACACCGGGGAGCTGTTTTTT
TRBV9,-,-,TRBJ2-3,CASSAWTGTSTDTQYF,TGTGCCAGCAGCGCTTGGACGGGGACCTCCACAGATACGCAGTATTTT
TRBV5-1,-,-,TRBJ1-1,CASSLVGGIMNTEAFF,TGCGCCAGCAGCTTGGTCGGGGGAATCATGAACACTGAAGCTTTCTTT
TRBV6-1,few,-,TRBJ1-1,CASSEKNGITEAFF,TGTGCCAGCAGTGAAAAGAATGGGATCACTGAAGCTTTCTTT
TRBV30,few,TRBD1,TRBJ2-5,CAWRKGQAAGTQYF,TGTGCCTGGAGGAAGGGACAGGCCGCGGGGACCCAGTACTTC
TRBV10-3,-,TRBD1,TRBJ2-1,CAINRDRAYNEQFF,TGTGCCATCAACCGGGACAGAGCCTACAATGAGCAGTTCTTC
TRBV20-1,-,TRBD1,TRBJ2-3,CSVPGQGLDTQYF,TGCAGTGTCCCGGGACAGGGGCTGGATACGCAGTATTTT
TRBV7-9,-,-,TRBJ2-1,CASSARWGLSSDNEQFF,TGTGCCAGCAGCGCCAGGTGGGGGCTTAGTTCAGACAATGAGCAGTTCTTC
TRBV25-1,-,-,TRBJ1-6,CASSEYSGSQSPLHF,TGTGCCAGCAGTGAATATTCGGGCAGTCAATCACCCCTCCACTTT
TRBV7-2,few,TRBD1,TRBJ1-2,CASSFDRGIPFDGYTF,TGTGCCAGCAGCTTCGACAGGGGAATACCCTTCGATGGCTACACCTTC
TRBV20-1,-,TRBD1,TRBJ2-6,CSARDRWQGARGANVLTF,TGCAGTGCTAGAGATCGTTGGCAGGGGGCGAGAGGGGCCAACGTCCTGACTTTC
TRBV4-2,-,-,TRBJ2-2,CASSSAWGQGRTGELFF,TGTGCCAGCAGCTCCGCCTGGGGGCAGGGGCGGACCGGGGAGCTGTTTTTT
TRBV19,-,-,TRBJ1-5,CASSIRHGDQPQHF,TGTGCCAGTAGTATACGGCACGGGGATCAGCCCCAGCATTTT
TRBV20-1,few,TRBD1,TRBJ2-1,CSAKGQTYNEQFF,TGCAGTGCTAAGGGACAGACATACAATGAGCAGTTCTTC
TRBV7-8,few,TRBD2,TRBJ2-3,CASSPGRVTDTQYF,TGTGCCAGCAGCCCGGGGAGGGTCACAGATACGCAGTATTTT
TRBV14,-,-,TRBJ2-2,CASSQGVSGELFF,TGTGCCAGCAGCCAAGGGGTTTCTGGGGAGCTGTTTTTT